This T cell receptor (beta chain) is from a study of CD8 T cells in Susac syndrome. Study results and limitations: The study acknowledged a relatively small number of individuals in its TCR sequencing and HLA analysis.

Sequencing of TCR beta was undertaken in CD8+ and CD4+ T cells derived from blood. Relapsing-remitting disease, either stable or active, was present in the treatment-naive patients who were the multiple sclerosis controls. For this clonotype: What it recognizes is unknown.

Reverse transcription used roughly 0.5 to 1 ug RNA and random hexamers. TCR beta CDR3 was amplified by immunoSEQ multiplex PCR. This amplification extended across 54 Vbeta and 13 Jbeta segments. TCRdb used MiXCR to reprocess the immunoSEQ multiplex PCR reads, holding one entry per CDR3 protein. The repertoire consists of approximately 300,000 distinct CDR3 sequences, with 75% to 85% occurring once and the leading ten covering roughly 0.21%. What was sequenced was CD8+ T cells from PBMCs. This TCR was sampled from a human donor with multiple sclerosis.

CDR3 loop: CASSYTGGFGNIQYF. DNA for the CDR3: TGTGCCAGCAGTTATACGGGCGGATTTGGAAACATTCAGTACTTC. This chain uses TRBV7-2 with TRBJ2-4; D is unresolved. Germline values: CDR1 SGHTA, CDR2 FQGNSA. The CDR3 runs 15 residues. V gave up 6 bases and J gave up 6 bases, with 18 bases separating them.